Detailed here is one T cell receptor (beta chain). The antigen it recognizes is unknown. Base qualities are not at hand, and no much larger clone is one base apart. This specimen belongs to a study of spatial heterogeneity in lung cancer (dated by TCRdb to about 2019). Background for the entire study: Beta-chain transcripts were consistently detected in greater numbers than alpha-chain transcripts, which likely reflects a higher abundance of beta-chain transcripts. In the raw uncorrected reads, each unique combination of TCR and UMI appeared more than ten times on average. TCR alpha and beta repertoires were quantitatively compared across multiple tumor regions, matched nontumor lung and blood in non-small cell lung cancer. Nonsynonymous mutation counts, determined by whole-exome sequencing of tumor tissue, were related to TCR repertoire features. Both alpha and beta chains were TCR-sequenced in 200 to 250 tumor regions, under 70 matched nontumor lung samples and roughly 54 PBMC samples obtained at surgery. The research as a whole found: Ubiquitous expanded tumor TCRs were found in blood more often at tumor resection than at routine follow-up. Confirming at a functional level the hypothesis that regional TCRs recognize regional mutations was considered to require additional single-cell paired TCR alpha and beta sequencing.

The protocol used for the library was 5' RACE. Sequencing relied on a NextSeq 500. In the TCR library protocol, a unique molecular identifier was attached to each TCR cDNA molecule so that PCR and sequencing errors could be corrected. The authors processed their data as follows. TCR identification, UMI-based error correction and CDR3 extraction were performed with Decombinator tools. TCRs above a frequency of 2 per 1,000, corresponding to the top 1% of the tumor frequency distribution, were defined as expanded. Renyi diversity was computed with the R vegan package after each repertoire had been subsampled 100 times to 5,000 TCRs. To build CDR3 similarity networks, amino acid triplet string-kernel similarity was used, and CDR3s were connected when their pairwise similarity was above 0.82. Clones were called with MiXCR by TCRdb after fastp trimmed the public reads at Q25, and only in-frame beta chains were retained. Entries are consolidated by CDR3 protein sequence, retaining the most common genes and DNA. In this record, the V and J calls reflect TCRdb's handling and not the investigators' own analysis. The sample profile shows 82,000 or so distinct CDR3 sequences; 10% to 15% of them were found once. Roughly 4.5% of the sample belongs to the ten largest clones.

For CDR1 and CDR2, the germline V gene (reference sequence) lists LGHDT and YNNKEL. The CDR3 contains 17 residues, cysteine and phenylalanine counted. Just the 51-base CDR3 DNA is kept, in frame starting at base 1. V loses 0 bases, J loses 2 bases, and the germline ends lie 14 bases apart. What the time point label conveys for this sample: sample taken at primary tumor resection. Without any cell sorting, TCR sequencing was performed on whole RNA extracted either from tumor and nontumor lung tissue or from cryopreserved PBMC samples. Donors were 72 patients with early-stage, untreated non-small cell lung cancer from the lung TRACERx cohort. Only patients for whom sufficient RNA was available from at least two tumor regions were selected for TCR sequencing.

The sequencing used PBMCs, collected at surgery. This receptor was taken from a male donor with early-stage non-small cell lung cancer. The chain is made from TRBV3-1 and TRBJ2-1, with TRBD2 as a weak D call on 5 bases. The CDR3 in this case is CASSQDLDYTAYNEQFF. The DNA reads TGTGCCAGCAGCCAAGACTTAGACTACACCGCCTACAATGAGCAGTTCTTC.